The rows below give T cell receptor beta chains drawn from one sample of a study of blood T cell repertoires in COVID-19. Sequencing was performed with immunoSEQ multiplex PCR; in TCRdb, only in-frame clones are kept and a portion is missing. The sample holds about 140,000 clones, around 87% seen once. Sample: peripheral blood. The receptors were sampled from a human donor in a cohort sampled during active COVID-19. The CDR3 runs from the conserved cysteine through the conserved F or W. D genes are given only for firm matches. For some rows the clone size is stated as once, few or many, or as a class when expanded; others skip it.

abundance | d_gene | j_gene | v_gene | CDR3aa | CDR3nt
- | - | TRBJ1-5 | TRBV10-3 | CAIGRDGDQPQHF | TGTGCCATCGGGCGGGACGGAGATCAGCCCCAGCATTTT
- | TRBD2 | TRBJ2-5 | TRBV18 | CASSRGGTSDYQETQYF | TGTGCCAGCTCACGAGGGGGGACTAGCGACTACCAAGAGACCCAGTACTTC
- | - | TRBJ2-7 | TRBV27 | CASSLRSLSYEQYF | TGTGCCAGCAGTTTAAGGAGTCTTTCCTACGAGCAGTACTTC
- | TRBD1 | TRBJ1-2 | TRBV5-1 | CASSLTTGLRGYTF | TGCGCCAGCAGCTTAACGACAGGGTTGAGGGGCTACACCTTC
- | TRBD2 | TRBJ2-3 | TRBV11-2 | CASSLGTSGGVSTDTQYF | TGTGCCAGCAGCTTAGGGACTAGCGGGGGCGTGAGCACAGATACGCAGTATTTT
- | - | TRBJ2-1 | TRBV19 | CASHSLSGNEQFF | TGTGCCAGTCATAGTCTCTCAGGGAATGAGCAGTTCTTC
few | - | TRBJ1-2 | TRBV6-6 | CASRGSYGYTF | TGTGCCAGCAGGGGGAGCTATGGCTACACCTTC
- | TRBD2 | TRBJ2-2 | TRBV6-5 | CASSYREGGTGELFF | TGTGCCAGCAGTTACCGGGAGGGGGGAACCGGGGAGCTGTTTTTT
- | TRBD1 | TRBJ2-1 | TRBV30 | CAWSAKQGATYNEQFF | TGTGCCTGGAGTGCCAAACAGGGGGCGACCTACAATGAGCAGTTCTTC
- | TRBD1 | TRBJ1-2 | TRBV7-6 | CASSLAIWDRLYGYTF | TGTGCCAGCAGCTTAGCAATCTGGGACAGGCTCTATGGCTACACCTTC
- | - | TRBJ1-2 | TRBV11-1 | CASSLAGAYGYTF | TGTGCCAGCAGCTTAGCGGGGGCCTATGGCTACACCTTC
- | TRBD2 | TRBJ2-1 | TRBV29-1 | CSVDGTSGELYNEQFF | TGCAGCGTTGATGGGACTAGCGGGGAGCTCTACAATGAGCAGTTCTTC
- | TRBD1 | TRBJ1-1 | TRBV5-1 | CASRDRGDGSTEAFF | TGCGCCAGCAGGGACAGGGGGGATGGGAGCACTGAAGCTTTCTTT
- | - | TRBJ2-3 | TRBV2 | CAVPGGGTDTQYF | TGTGCCGTCCCTGGCGGGGGCACAGATACGCAGTATTTT
- | - | TRBJ2-6 | TRBV6-2/TRBV6-3 | CASSNWGSRKTGANVLTF | TGTGCCAGCAGTAACTGGGGCAGCCGGAAAACTGGGGCCAACGTCCTGACTTTC
- | TRBD2 | TRBJ2-1 | TRBV9 | CASSPLRAGGPYNEQFF | TGTGCCAGCAGCCCCTTAAGGGCGGGGGGGCCCTACAATGAGCAGTTCTTC
once | TRBD2 | TRBJ2-2 | TRBV9 | CASSFRLAGNTGELFF | TGTGCCAGCAGCTTCCGACTAGCGGGGAACACCGGGGAGCTGTTTTTT
- | TRBD2 | TRBJ2-1 | TRBV9 | CASSAGLAGPPWSEQFF | TGTGCCAGCAGCGCGGGACTAGCGGGACCCCCCTGGTCTGAGCAGTTCTTC
few | - | TRBJ2-3 | TRBV24-1 | CATSDTGTPVDTQYF | TGTGCCACCAGTGATACCGGGACACCTGTGGATACGCAGTATTTT
- | TRBD2 | TRBJ2-7 | TRBV3-1/TRBV3-2 | CASSFLGVAGVEQYF | TGTGCCAGCAGCTTCCTTGGGGTAGCGGGAGTCGAGCAGTACTTC
once | - | TRBJ1-1 | TRBV5-1 | CASSPGWGRRTAEAFF | TGCGCCAGCAGCCCCGGGTGGGGGAGGAGAACCGCTGAAGCTTTCTTT
many | TRBD1 | TRBJ1-2 | TRBV6-5 | CASSYSRTGGNYGYTF | TGTGCCAGCAGTTACTCGAGGACAGGGGGAAACTATGGCTACACCTTC
- | - | TRBJ2-1 | TRBV11-2 | CASSIVTGAYNEQFF | TGTGCCAGCAGCATAGTGACAGGAGCCTACAATGAGCAGTTCTTC
- | - | TRBJ2-7 | TRBV28 | CASSRRYEQYF | TGTGCCAGCAGCCGGAGGTACGAGCAGTACTTC
- | - | TRBJ2-1 | TRBV29-1 | CSVDPDRIYNEQFF | TGCAGCGTTGACCCCGACAGGATCTACAATGAGCAGTTCTTC
- | - | TRBJ1-5 | TRBV5-8 | CASSLSRLSNQPQHF | TGTGCCAGCAGCTTATCTAGATTGAGCAATCAGCCCCAGCATTTT
once | TRBD2 | TRBJ2-1 | TRBV3-1/TRBV3-2 | CASSQAAGGTYNEQFF | TGTGCCAGCAGCCAAGCGGCGGGGGGGACCTACAATGAGCAGTTCTTC
- | - | TRBJ2-3 | TRBV4-1 | CASSKGLSTDTQYF | TGCGCCAGCAGCAAGGGACTTAGCACAGATACGCAGTATTTT
- | - | TRBJ2-7 | TRBV9 | CASSVGAGAYEQYF | TGTGCCAGCAGCGTAGGGGCAGGGGCCTACGAGCAGTACTTC
- | - | TRBJ1-4 | TRBV3-1/TRBV3-2 | CASSQRRGSTNEKLFF | TGTGCCAGCAGCCAGCGAAGGGGGTCAACTAATGAAAAACTGTTTTTT